One sample yielded the 23 T cell receptor beta chains listed below, sequenced in a study of T cells in Graves' hyperthyroidism and ophthalmopathy. RNA transcripts provided the source from which TCR beta CDR3 regions were amplified. The HTBI set primed first-round TCR CDR3 RT-PCR. Via MiXCR, TCRdb re-called the multiplex PCR reads, giving one row per CDR3 protein. The sample has 550,000 to 700,000 distinct CDR3 sequences; under 15% are singletons. Input material: blood. These receptors all come from a woman in her forties with Graves' ophthalmopathy.

Ten or more counts support this clonotype. The chain combines TRBV5-1 with TRBJ1-5; D not resolved. Germline values: CDR1 SGHRS, CDR2 YFSETQ. This CDR3 has 15 amino acids. Trimming removed 4 bases from V and 4 bases from J, with 15 bases in between. CDR3 region: CASSPGPRENQPQHF. CDR3 DNA sequence: TGCGCCAGCAGCCCTGGGCCTCGGGAGAATCAGCCCCAGCATTTT.

The V call is TRBV27, the J call TRBJ2-2, with TRBD2 matching 7 bases. Germline trimming cut 5 bases from V and 0 bases from J; bases unmatched to any gene: 6. The germline gives CDR1 MNHEY, CDR2 SMNVEV (reference sequence). CDR3 size: 16 residues. The CDR3 region is CASSKAGPSNTGELFF. The CDR3 nucleotides are TGTGCCAGCAGTAAAGCGGGGCCCTCGAACACCGGGGAGCTGTTTTTT.

The chain carries TRBV7-2 and TRBJ1-1; TRBD1 is a possible D gene (6 bases). Germline assignment: CDR1 SGHTA and CDR2 FQGNSA. V shed 5 bases and J shed 6 bases, with 19 bases lying between them. This CDR3 has 15 residues. CDR3 DNA sequence: TGTGCCAGCAGCCCCGGGGGGAGGGGGTCTTCTGAAGCTTTCTTT. It specifies CASSPGGRGSSEAFF.

This clonotype was seen many times. The chain employs TRBV28 and TRBJ1-2, with a tentative D call TRBD1 (5 bases). Germline lookup yields CDR1 MDHEN and CDR2 SYDVKM. The CDR3 covers 14 residues. Trimming removed 1 base at V and 5 bases at J, with 11 bases between. CDR3 coding DNA: TGTGCCAGCAGTTTATTGAAGGGGAGGTATGGCTACACCTTC. It is translated as CASSLLKGRYGYTF.

V usage is TRBV19 and J usage is TRBJ2-7; TRBD2 matches 9 bases. This CDR3 spans 15 amino acids. Germline assignment: CDR1 LNHDA and CDR2 SQIVND (reference sequence). The trim removed 5 bases at V and 2 bases at J, leaving 7 bases unmatched. This CDR3 reads CASSVSGGDPYEQYF. The CDR3 coding sequence is TGTGCCAGTAGTGTTAGCGGGGGCGACCCCTACGAGCAGTACTTC. Full variable domain (missing parts from reference TRBV19 and TRBJ2-7): DGGITQSPKYLFRKEGQNVTLSCEQNLNHDAMYWYRQDPGQGLRLIYYSQIVNDFQKGDIAEGYSVSREKKESFPLTVTSAQKNPTAFYLCASSVSGGDPYEQYFGPGTRLTVT.

This clonotype was counted at least ten times. The genes are TRBV11-2 and TRBJ2-7, with D unclear. V lost 1 base to trimming and J lost 3 bases, with 16 bases between them. CDR1 SGHAT and CDR2 FQNNGV come from the germline V gene. The CDR3 length is 16 residues. The DNA of the CDR3 is TGTGCCAGCAGCTTAGTCGTCACTCAGGCCTACTACGAGCAGTACTTC. Its translation: CASSLVVTQAYYEQYF.

This clonotype was seen many times. The V gene is TRBV24-1, the J gene TRBJ2-7, with D possibly being TRBD1 or TRBD2 (5 bases each). Germline V gene data show CDR1 as KGHDR and CDR2 as SFDVKD. Trimming stripped 3 bases from V and 3 bases from J, with 14 bases between. This CDR3 is built from 15 residues. The DNA of the CDR3 is TGTGCCACCAGTGATCCCCGGGACGGACACTACGAGCAGTACTTC. It is translated as CATSDPRDGHYEQYF.

The chain carries TRBV11-2 and TRBJ1-1, with 10 bases lining up with TRBD1. Looked up from germline, CDR1 is SGHAT and CDR2 is FQNNGV. CDR3 length: 17 amino acids. The J segment lost 4 bases and the V segment lost 0 bases, leaving 8 bases of the junction unmatched. The CDR3 here is CASSLDLLGQGSTEAFF. For the CDR3, the DNA is TGTGCCAGCAGCTTAGATCTTTTGGGACAGGGGTCCACTGAAGCTTTCTTT.

This clonotype was counted many times. The chain joins TRBV28 to TRBJ2-5, with 8 bases matching TRBD2. Looked up from germline, CDR1 is MDHEN and CDR2 is SYDVKM. J lost 0 bases, V lost 5 bases, and 5 bases had no gene match. The CDR3 contains 15 residues. CDR3 region: CASSPPGGDQETQYF. The CDR3 DNA follows: TGTGCCAGCAGTCCACCGGGGGGGGACCAAGAGACCCAGTACTTC.

On this clonotype: A much larger clone is a single base away; this may be a read error. The chain is built from TRBV4-2 and TRBJ2-2, with a tentative D call TRBD2 (5 bases). The CDR3 runs to 15 residues. Per the germline V gene, CDR1 is LGHNA and CDR2 is YNFKEQ. For the CDR3, the DNA is TGTGCCAACAGCCAAGCCGAGGGATACACCGGGGAGCTGTTTTTT. Its translation is CANSQAEGYTGELFF.

This clonotype was detected ten times or more. The V gene is TRBV6-1, the J gene TRBJ1-1; D not resolved. Germline-derived CDR1 and CDR2 are MNHNS and SASEGT. Trimming cost V 6 bases and J 2 bases, with 19 bases left between them. The CDR3 contains 16 residues. The CDR3 spells CASSGPQWPFNTEAFF. The CDR3 coding sequence is TGTGCCAGCAGCGGCCCGCAATGGCCCTTCAACACTGAAGCTTTCTTT.

This clonotype was seen more than once but under ten times. The V call is TRBV5-6, the J call TRBJ1-5; D perhaps matches TRBD1 (5 bases). The CDR3 length is 16 residues. Germline lookup yields CDR1 SGHDT and CDR2 YYEEEE. V was trimmed by 1 base and J by 0 bases, leaving 11 bases between them. The CDR3 loop is CASSLFQGYSNQPQHF. The CDR3 coding sequence is TGTGCCAGCAGCTTGTTCCAGGGCTATAGCAATCAGCCCCAGCATTTT.

This clonotype has a handful of counts. The chain links TRBV28 to TRBJ1-2; possibly TRBD1 for D (6 bases). Germline CDR1 is MDHEN and CDR2 is SYDVKM. V was trimmed by 10 bases and J by 4 bases, leaving 13 bases between them. This CDR3 spans 12 amino acids. DNA of the CDR3: TGTGCCACTTGTTGGGACATCTATGGCTACACCTTC. Protein: CATCWDIYGYTF.

At least ten counts were recorded for this clonotype. The chain joins TRBV11-2 to TRBJ2-1; D might be TRBD2 (6 bases). The V end was cut by 3 bases, the J end by 9 bases, with 12 bases between. Germline V gene data show CDR1 as SGHAT and CDR2 as FQNNGV. This CDR3 comprises 13 residues. DNA for the CDR3: TGTGCCAGCAGCTTCGCGCACGGGAGTGAGCAGTTCTTC. Its translation is CASSFAHGSEQFF.

This sequence joins TRBV28 and TRBJ1-5, with D possibly matching TRBD1 (5 bases). Per germline, CDR1 MDHEN and CDR2 SYDVKM. The V end lost 5 bases, the J end lost 1 base, and 21 bases lay between the germline ends. The CDR3 sequence is 18 residues long. This CDR3 is CASSPNNYQGPSNQPQHF. The CDR3 DNA sequence: TGTGCCAGCAGTCCCAACAACTATCAGGGACCCAGCAATCAGCCCCAGCATTTT.

In its sample, this clonotype was seen many times. The chain couples TRBV7-3 to TRBJ2-5; weak D call: TRBD2 (6 bases). Germline V lookup: CDR1 SGHTA, CDR2 FQGTGA. The V gene lost 5 bases and the J gene lost 1 base, with 14 bases spanning the gap. The CDR3 extends over 15 amino acids. The DNA for the CDR3 is TGTGCCAGCAGCCCGTCACTAGCATCCCAAGAGACCCAGTACTTC. Protein: CASSPSLASQETQYF.

This clonotype was counted many times. V and J are TRBV7-6 and TRBJ1-1; D is undetermined. The CDR3 has 12 residues. Trimming cost V 6 bases and J 1 base, with 6 bases left between them. Germline values: CDR1 SGHVS, CDR2 FNYEAQ. The CDR3 loop reads CASRGENTEAFF. In nucleotides, the CDR3 is TGTGCCAGCAGGGGAGAGAACACTGAAGCTTTCTTT.

In its sample, this clonotype was seen many times. The V call is TRBV19, the J call TRBJ1-5, with TRBD1 identical over 8 bases. Looked up from germline, CDR1 is LNHDA and CDR2 is SQIVND (reference sequence). V was clipped by 11 bases and J by 6 bases; unmatched bases: 9. There are 13 residues in the CDR3. This CDR3 reads CAGGQGTAQPQHF. Written as DNA, the CDR3 is TGTGCCGGAGGACAGGGAACCGCTCAGCCCCAGCATTTT.

In its sample, this clonotype was seen many times. This chain uses TRBV2 with TRBJ2-5; 9 bases map to TRBD1. Unmatched junction bases numbered 9, after V lost 6 bases and J lost 4 bases. This CDR3 has 15 amino acids. Germline V lookup: CDR1 SNHLY, CDR2 FYNNEI. The CDR3 reads CASRGDRARGETQYF. Written as DNA, the CDR3 is TGTGCCAGCAGGGGGGACAGGGCCAGGGGAGAGACCCAGTACTTC.

The chain links TRBV4-1 to TRBJ1-5; possible D gene TRBD1, 5 bases. The CDR3 sequence is 16 residues long. V lost 1 base and J 4 bases, leaving 14 bases between the germline ends. In germline, CDR1 is MGHRA, CDR2 YSYEKL. The CDR3 region has the DNA TGCGCCAGCAGCCAAGTCCTGGGACGAAGGAATCAGCCCCAGCATTTT. Amino acids: CASSQVLGRRNQPQHF.

This clonotype was recorded at least ten times. The chain has TRBV6-2 or TRBV6-3 and TRBJ1-3; perhaps TRBD1 as D (6 bases). Germline V gene lookup returns CDR1 MNHEY and CDR2 SVGEGT. CDR3 length: 15 residues. Trimming left V 0 bases short and J 8 bases short, with 14 bases between. The CDR3 DNA sequence: TGTGCCAGCAGTTACTCGGGGGCCAAGCGTCACACCATATATTTT. This encodes CASSYSGAKRHTIYF.

This clonotype was seen a few times. This chain connects TRBV11-1 to TRBJ2-7; D is ambiguous. CDR1 is SGHAT and CDR2 is FQDESV in the germline V gene (reference sequence). The CDR3 is 13 amino acids. Trimming left V 5 bases short and J 3 bases short, with 11 bases between. The CDR3 is CASSKAPGYEQYF. The CDR3 coding sequence is TGTGCCAGCAGCAAAGCTCCAGGCTACGAGCAGTACTTC.

This clonotype was seen repeatedly, ten times or more. CDR3 bases: TGTGCCAGCAGCTCAGCCCCCGTCGCGAGGTGCACCTTC. Its protein is CASSSAPVARCTF. V gene TRBV6-2 or TRBV6-3 combines with J gene TRBJ1-2; D gene unclear. Trimming cost V 6 bases and J 13 bases, with 21 bases left between them. The germline V gene encodes CDR1 MNHEY and CDR2 SVGEGT. The CDR3 loop spans 13 amino acids.